This section outlines one T cell receptor beta chain sequence together with its context. This sample was included in a study of low-dose radiotherapy and immunotherapy resistance in tumors. Study summary: Study patients were administered oral aspirin at 300 mg daily for four cycles from cycle 1 day 1.

Those who qualified had advanced solid tumors (lacking tumor-infiltrating lymphocytes). First-strand cDNA relied on TRAV- and TRBV-specific primers spanning alpha and beta chains. The PCR that amplified TCRs ran for 20 cycles, relying on a constant-region primer and a V-primer adapter. One entry per CDR3 protein, called by TCRdb with MiXCR from the reads. The sample has under 8,500 distinct CDR3 sequences; under 70% are singletons. Trimming left V 3 bases short and J 3 bases short, with 12 bases between. Germline lookup yields CDR1 LGHDT and CDR2 YNNKEL (reference sequence). CDR3 size: 15 residues. The rearrangement uses TRBV3-1 and TRBJ1-3; TRBD1 is a possible D gene (6 bases). The sequence derives from a human donor with advanced metastatic prostate, ovarian, gallbladder or colorectal cancer (not recorded which). This table probably holds off-target reads from a library built for another chain. CDR3 sequence reads: CASSQLQGYGNTIYF. The CDR3 coding sequence is TGTGCCAGCAGCCAGTTACAGGGTTATGGAAACACCATATATTTT.